The clone carrying this T cell receptor (beta chain) appeared a single time. Its target is not known. This CDR3 comprises 13 residues. Germline values: CDR1 KGHSH, CDR2 LQKENI. Trimming took off 6 bases at V and 6 bases at J, with 12 bases between the two ends. Sequenced by immunoSEQ multiplex PCR; TCRdb stores in-frame clones only, minus some. In the table there are about 3,100 clones, roughly 79% of which are singletons. These data come from a study of high-grade serous ovarian cancer treatment subgroups. Whole-study context: Samples averaged around 14,000 reads and thousands of unique TCR beta rearrangements.

Tumor samples were obtained before definitive surgery or chemotherapy. Study-wide results and limits: Tumors within one patient showed repertoire similarity of roughly 0.1 to 0.8. The analyses considered CDR3 and ignored CDR1 and CDR2. Clonal relatedness tracked neoantigen level, and by trend copy number and mutation load.

The J gene is TRBJ2-1, the V gene TRBV18; D is uncertain. Material: tumor tissue. The TCR comes from a human donor with high-grade serous ovarian cancer. The CDR3 DNA follows: TGTGCCAGCTCTCTCGACCAAATCAATGAGCAGTTCTTC. This translates into CASSLDQINEQFF.